These 24 T cell receptor beta chains were all obtained from the same sample, sequenced in a study of T cells in narcolepsy. The assay was immunoSEQ multiplex PCR, and TCRdb's table has in-frame clones only and misses some. The profile covers 25,000 to 35,000 clones, with under 85% appearing a single time and 2.5% to 3% taken by the ten largest. Sample: CD45RA- memory CD4+ T cells from PBMCs. These TCRs come from a human donor with narcolepsy.

This chain connects TRBV5-1 to TRBJ2-1; 7 bases align to TRBD1. Per germline, CDR1 SGHRS and CDR2 YFSETQ. This CDR3 region has 13 residues. V dropped 4 bases and J dropped 8; count of bases not matched to a gene: 6. The CDR3 region has the DNA TGCGCCAGCAGCCCGACAGGGAAGCATGAGCAGTTCTTC. It encodes CASSPTGKHEQFF.

The rearrangement links TRBV5-1 to TRBJ2-5; 8 bases are a match to TRBD2. The J segment lost 2 bases and the V segment lost 7 bases, leaving 19 bases of the junction unmatched. From germline, CDR1 is SGHRS and CDR2 YFSETQ. The CDR3 spans 18 residues. The CDR3 sequence: CASGKARGVAGGQETQYF. CDR3 DNA: TGCGCCAGCGGCAAAGCTCGGGGCGTCGCGGGAGGTCAAGAGACCCAGTACTTC.

This chain links TRBV18 with TRBJ1-5; 11 bases line up with TRBD1. This CDR3 comprises 14 residues. Germline V CDR1 and CDR2: KGHSH, LQKENI. V dropped 5 bases and J dropped 5; count of bases not matched to a gene: 2. This chain's CDR3 is CASSGQGADQPQHF. The CDR3 region has the DNA TGTGCCAGCTCAGGACAGGGGGCCGATCAGCCCCAGCATTTT.

The rearrangement joins TRBV5-1 to TRBJ1-2; D uncertain. The CDR3 contains 13 residues. The V end lost 0 bases, the J end lost 8 bases, and 11 bases lay between the germline ends. Germline CDR1 is SGHRS and CDR2 is YFSETQ. CDR3 loop: CASSLVRMSGYTF. CDR3 sequence (DNA): TGCGCCAGCAGCTTGGTCCGTATGTCGGGCTACACCTTC.

This clone is labeled as large (0.1 to 1%). Other DNA sequences of this sample code for an identical CDR3. The J gene is TRBJ1-5, the V gene TRBV10-2, with unresolved D. The CDR3 loop spans 14 amino acids. The ends were cut back, 0 bases at V and 3 bases at J, with 6 bases in the middle. Germline loops: CDR1 WSHSY, CDR2 SAAADI. The CDR3 protein is CASSESGLNQPQHF. CDR3 DNA: TGCGCCAGCAGTGAGTCGGGTCTCAATCAGCCCCAGCATTTT.

The chain joins TRBV18 to TRBJ2-3, with D possibly called TRBD1 or TRBD2 (5 bases each). The CDR3 is made up of 16 amino acids. CDR1 and CDR2 from the germline V gene are KGHSH and LQKENI. The V end lost 2 bases, the J end lost 0 bases, and 12 bases lay between the germline ends. CDR3 sequence: CASSPLGTSSTDTQYF. As DNA, the CDR3 is TGTGCCAGCTCACCATTAGGGACCTCTAGCACAGATACGCAGTATTTT.

V and J are TRBV11-2 and TRBJ2-1; maybe TRBD2 (5 bases). The length of the CDR3 is 17 residues. Germline V gene data show CDR1 as SGHAT and CDR2 as FQNNGV. Trimming took off 0 bases at V and 7 bases at J, with 19 bases between the two ends. This chain's CDR3 is CASSLDQETGSMNEQFF. CDR3 DNA: TGTGCCAGCAGCTTAGATCAAGAGACGGGGTCGATGAATGAGCAGTTCTTC.

The chain couples TRBV19 to TRBJ1-5; 9 bases map to TRBD1. CDR3 length equals 14 residues. The trim removed 4 bases at V and 7 bases at J, leaving 5 bases unmatched. Germline values: CDR1 LNHDA, CDR2 SQIVND (reference sequence). CDR3 sequence reads: CASSTTGGQQPQHF. The CDR3 nucleotides read TGTGCCAGTAGTACAACAGGGGGCCAGCAGCCCCAGCATTTT.

As concerns this clone: One end of the junction fails to match germline, which may point to a read error. The rearrangement uses TRBV29-1 and TRBJ1-2; perhaps TRBD1 as D (6 bases). The CDR3 runs to 18 residues. Germline assignment: CDR1 SQVTM and CDR2 ANQGSEA. The CDR3 is CRVGGIGQFSLGGDGYTF. The CDR3 region has the DNA TGCCGCGTTGGGGGGATTGGACAGTTTTCTTTGGGAGGGGATGGCTACACCTTC.

The count of this clone is one. The V call is TRBV7-9, the J call TRBJ2-7, with D hard to call. Per germline, CDR1 SEHNR and CDR2 FQNEAQ (reference sequence). This CDR3 is built from 11 residues. Between the trimmed V and J ends, which lost 4 bases and 4 bases, there was a span of 5 bases. In DNA, the CDR3 is TGTGCCAGCAGCTCGCATTACGAGCAGTACTTC. It codes for CASSSHYEQYF.

The rearrangement links TRBV2 to TRBJ2-1; 11 bases are a match to TRBD2. The CDR3 has 15 residues. The junction had 6 bases not matched to a gene; V was cut back by 8 bases and J by 3 bases. The germline V gene has CDR1 SNHLY and CDR2 FYNNEI. The CDR3 here is CASLSSGGFYNEQFF. CDR3 nucleotides: TGTGCCAGCTTATCTAGCGGGGGGTTCTACAATGAGCAGTTCTTC.

The rearrangement uses TRBV6-1 and TRBJ1-2; 7 positions agree with TRBD1. Germline assignment: CDR1 MNHNS and CDR2 SASEGT. V shed 5 bases and J 0 bases; nucleotides not matched to a gene: 6. The CDR3 extends over 15 amino acids. CDR3 DNA sequence: TGTGCCAGCAGTCCTAACAGGGGCGCTAACTATGGCTACACCTTC. Protein product: CASSPNRGANYGYTF.

This clone was detected only a few times. CDR3 region: CAWSRGRGDTIYF. CDR3 DNA sequence: TGTGCCTGGAGTAGGGGCCGAGGTGACACCATATATTTT. The rearrangement uses TRBV30 and TRBJ1-3; TRBD1 is a possible D gene (5 bases). V was trimmed by 2 bases and J by 8 bases, leaving 13 bases between them. The CDR3 covers 13 residues. The germline gives CDR1 GTSNPN, CDR2 SVGIG (reference sequence).

V and J are TRBV11-2 and TRBJ2-3, with TRBD2 matching 13 bases. The CDR3 is 16 amino acids. The germline V gene encodes CDR1 SGHAT and CDR2 FQNNGV. V was pared by 1 base and J by 5 bases, with 3 bases of the junction left unmatched. CDR3 region: CASSLGGLAGRDTQYF. As DNA, the CDR3 is TGTGCCAGCAGCTTAGGGGGACTAGCGGGGAGAGATACGCAGTATTTT.

This CDR3 is CASTEGALAGNTGELFF. The CDR3 DNA reads TGTGCCAGCACCGAGGGGGCGTTAGCGGGTAACACCGGGGAGCTGTTTTTT. This chain connects TRBV13 to TRBJ2-2; D may match TRBD1 or TRBD2 (7 bases each). V lost 7 bases, J lost 2 bases, and 20 bases lay in between. Germline CDR1 reads PRHDT; CDR2 reads FYEKMQ (reference sequence). This CDR3 spans 17 amino acids. Supplemented by reference TRBV13 and TRBJ2-2, the full variable domain reads AAGVIQSPRHLIKEKRETATLKCYPIPRHDTVYWYQQGPGQDPQFLISFYEKMQSDKGSIPDRFSAQQFSDYHSELNMSSLELGDSALYFCASTEGALAGNTGELFFGEGSRLTVL.

The gene calls are TRBV11-1 and TRBJ1-2; D is ambiguous. V lost 5 bases and J lost 7, with 14 bases in between. CDR1 is SGHAT, CDR2 FQDESV, per germline (reference sequence). This CDR3 is 13 amino acids long. CDR3 sequence (DNA): TGTGCCAGCAGCCTTCTAGGGTTGGCTGGCTACACCTTC. It yields the protein CASSLLGLAGYTF.

V and J are TRBV5-4 and TRBJ1-1; maybe TRBD1 (6 bases). This CDR3 spans 13 amino acids. Trimming removed 4 bases at V and 2 bases at J, with 9 bases between. Germline V gene sequence: CDR1 SGHNT, CDR2 YYREEE (reference sequence). CDR3: CASSPDSNTEAFF. CDR3 coding DNA: TGTGCCAGCAGCCCGGACAGTAACACTGAAGCTTTCTTT.

V gene TRBV6-5 combines with J gene TRBJ2-3, with 7 bases fitting TRBD1. The ends lost 4 bases at V and 6 bases at J; junction bases unmatched: 10. Germline CDR1 MNHEY, CDR2 SVGAGI. The CDR3 has 15 residues. The CDR3 region is CASSSADYRGDTQYF. The CDR3 nucleotides read TGTGCCAGCAGTTCCGCCGACTACAGGGGCGATACGCAGTATTTT.

This sequence joins TRBV5-1 and TRBJ1-6; 9 positions match TRBD1. The V and J ends lost 3 bases and 8 bases, in that order; junction bases with no gene match: 6. This CDR3 contains 15 residues. Germline-derived CDR1 and CDR2 are SGHRS and YFSETQ. As DNA, the CDR3 is TGCGCCAGCAGCTCAGGGACAGGGTCGGATTCACCCCTCCACTTT. Protein sequence: CASSSGTGSDSPLHF.

The chain has TRBV4-2 and TRBJ2-1, with 10 bases matching TRBD1. The germline V gene encodes CDR1 LGHNA and CDR2 YNFKEQ. The CDR3 is made up of 19 amino acids. Trimming took 2 bases from V and 5 from J; bases not matched to a gene: 15. Here the CDR3 reads CASSQNPALSGTGDNEQFF. The CDR3 coding sequence is TGTGCCAGCAGCCAAAATCCAGCCCTTTCCGGGACAGGGGACAATGAGCAGTTCTTC.

This clone has just one count. The chain employs TRBV4-2 and TRBJ2-1, with 8 bases fitting TRBD1. This CDR3 is 16 amino acids long. Germline loops: CDR1 LGHNA, CDR2 YNFKEQ. Trimming cost V 0 bases and J 4 bases; bases outside gene matches: 5. This CDR3 reads CASSQDFDRGYNEQFF. For the CDR3, the DNA is TGTGCCAGCAGCCAAGATTTCGACAGGGGATACAATGAGCAGTTCTTC.

The chain links TRBV6-4 to TRBJ2-3, with 9 positions matching TRBD1. The CDR3 sequence is 18 residues long. In germline, CDR1 is MRHNA, CDR2 SNTAGT. J gave up 4 bases and V 4 bases, and 15 bases lay outside the gene matches. CDR3 DNA sequence: TGTGCCAGCAGTGCCTCTACCCACAGGGGGCGAGCATCAGATACGCAGTATTTT. Encoded protein: CASSASTHRGRASDTQYF.

The chain uses TRBV15 and TRBJ1-6; D gene unclear. V dropped 5 bases and J dropped 7 bases, with 12 bases sitting between them. Germline V gene data show CDR1 as LNHNV and CDR2 as YYDKDF (reference sequence). The CDR3 contains 14 residues. This CDR3 reads CATSPRVTNSPLHF. For the CDR3, the DNA is TGTGCCACCAGCCCTCGCGTTACCAATTCACCCCTCCACTTT. Full variable domain (missing parts from reference TRBV15 and TRBJ1-6): DAMVIQNPRYQVTQFGKPVTLSCSQTLNHNVMYWYQQKSSQAPKLLFHYYDKDFNNEADTPDNFQSRRPNTSFCFLDIRSPGLGDTAMYLCATSPRVTNSPLHFGNGTRLTVT.

The chain uses TRBV19 and TRBJ2-1, with 7 bases fitting TRBD2. J gave up 0 bases and V 3 bases, and 14 bases lay outside the gene matches. This CDR3 region has 19 residues. CDR1 is LNHDA, CDR2 SQIVND, per germline (reference sequence). CDR3 in amino acids: CASSMSASGYSPSYNEQFF. CDR3 bases: TGTGCCAGTAGTATGTCGGCTAGCGGTTATTCGCCCTCCTACAATGAGCAGTTCTTC.